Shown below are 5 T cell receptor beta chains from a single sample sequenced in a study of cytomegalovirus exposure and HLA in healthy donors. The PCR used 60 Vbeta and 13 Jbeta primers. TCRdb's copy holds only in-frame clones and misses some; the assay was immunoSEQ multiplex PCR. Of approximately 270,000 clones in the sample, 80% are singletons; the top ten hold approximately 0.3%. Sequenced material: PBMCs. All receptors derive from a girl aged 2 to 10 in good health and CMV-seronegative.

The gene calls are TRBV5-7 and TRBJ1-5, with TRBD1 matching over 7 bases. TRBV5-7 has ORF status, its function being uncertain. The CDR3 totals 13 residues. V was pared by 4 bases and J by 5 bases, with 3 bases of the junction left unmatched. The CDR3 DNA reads TGTGCCAGCAGCCGGCAGGGGGATCAGCCCCAGCATTTT. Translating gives CASSRQGDQPQHF.

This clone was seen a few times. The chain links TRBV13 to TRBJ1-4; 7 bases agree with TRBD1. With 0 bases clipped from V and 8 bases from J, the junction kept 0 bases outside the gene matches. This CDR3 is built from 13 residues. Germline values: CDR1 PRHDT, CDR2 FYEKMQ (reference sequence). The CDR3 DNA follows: TGTGCCAGCAGCTTAGGGGACAGGGAAAAACTGTTTTTT. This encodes CASSLGDREKLFF.

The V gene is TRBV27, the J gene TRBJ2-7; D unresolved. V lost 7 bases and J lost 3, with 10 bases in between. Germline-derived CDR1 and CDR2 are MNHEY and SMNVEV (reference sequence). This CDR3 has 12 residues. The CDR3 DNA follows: TGTGCCAGCAAAAGACACGGCTACGAGCAGTACTTC. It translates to CASKRHGYEQYF.

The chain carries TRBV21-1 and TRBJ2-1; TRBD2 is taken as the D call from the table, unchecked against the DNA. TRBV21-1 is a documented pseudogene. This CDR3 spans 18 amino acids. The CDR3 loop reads CASSKELERDPAYNEQFF. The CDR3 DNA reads TGTGCCAGCAGCAAAGAGCTGGAGCGGGACCCCGCCTACAATGAGCAGTTCTTC.

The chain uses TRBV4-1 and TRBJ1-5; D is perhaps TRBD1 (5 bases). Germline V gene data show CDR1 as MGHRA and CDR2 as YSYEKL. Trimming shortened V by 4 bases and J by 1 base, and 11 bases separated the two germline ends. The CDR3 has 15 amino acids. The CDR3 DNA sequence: TGCGCCAGCAGCCCAGCCGACAGAAGCAATCAGCCCCAGCATTTT. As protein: CASSPADRSNQPQHF.